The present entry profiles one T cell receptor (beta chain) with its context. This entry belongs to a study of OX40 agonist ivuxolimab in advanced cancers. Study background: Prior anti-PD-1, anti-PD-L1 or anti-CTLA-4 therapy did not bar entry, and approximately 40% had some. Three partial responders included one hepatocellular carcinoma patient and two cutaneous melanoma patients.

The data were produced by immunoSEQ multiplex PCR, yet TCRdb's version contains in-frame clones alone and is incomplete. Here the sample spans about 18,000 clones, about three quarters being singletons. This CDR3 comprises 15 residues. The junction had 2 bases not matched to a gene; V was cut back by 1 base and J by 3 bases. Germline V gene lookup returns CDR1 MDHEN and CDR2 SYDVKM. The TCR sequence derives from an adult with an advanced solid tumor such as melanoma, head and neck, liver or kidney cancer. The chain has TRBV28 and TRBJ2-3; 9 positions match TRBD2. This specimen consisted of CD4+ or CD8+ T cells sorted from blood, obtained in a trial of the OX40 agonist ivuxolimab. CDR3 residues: CASSLYGLATDTQYF. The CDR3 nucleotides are TGTGCCAGCAGTTTATACGGACTAGCGACAGATACGCAGTATTTT.